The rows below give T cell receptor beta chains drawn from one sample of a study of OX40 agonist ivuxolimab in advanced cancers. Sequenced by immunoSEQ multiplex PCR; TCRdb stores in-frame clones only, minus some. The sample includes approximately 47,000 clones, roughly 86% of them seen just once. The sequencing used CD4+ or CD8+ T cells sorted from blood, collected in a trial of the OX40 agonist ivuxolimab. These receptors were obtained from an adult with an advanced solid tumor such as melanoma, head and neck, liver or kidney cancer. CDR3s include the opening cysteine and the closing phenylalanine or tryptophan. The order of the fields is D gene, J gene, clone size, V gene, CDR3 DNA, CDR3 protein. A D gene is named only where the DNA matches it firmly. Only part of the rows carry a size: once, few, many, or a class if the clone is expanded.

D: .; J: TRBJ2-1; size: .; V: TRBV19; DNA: TGTGCCAGTAGTAGGAGGGAGGCCTACAATGAGCAGTTCTTC; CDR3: CASSRREAYNEQFF
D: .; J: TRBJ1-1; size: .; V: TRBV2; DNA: TGTGCCAGCAGAGCTACAGGAGTTGACACTGAAGCTTTCTTT; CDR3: CASRATGVDTEAFF
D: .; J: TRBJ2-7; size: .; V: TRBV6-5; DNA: TGTGCCAGCAGTAGTACCACCTACGAGCAGTACTTC; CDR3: CASSSTTYEQYF
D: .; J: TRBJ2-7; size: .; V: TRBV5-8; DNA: TGTGCCAGCAGCGCTCCAGGGCTACTCTCCTACGAGCAGTACTTC; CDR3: CASSAPGLLSYEQYF
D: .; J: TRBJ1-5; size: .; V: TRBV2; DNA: TGTGCCAGCACCGGATGGAGAAGCAATCAGCCCCAGCATTTT; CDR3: CASTGWRSNQPQHF
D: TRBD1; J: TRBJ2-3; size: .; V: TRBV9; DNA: TGTGCCAGCAGTCTCAGGGGGCTAAACGCAGATACGCAGTATTTT; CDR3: CASSLRGLNADTQYF
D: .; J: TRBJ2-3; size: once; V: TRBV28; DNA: TGTGCCAGCAGTTCCTCCGACCCGCCGGATACGCAGTATTTT; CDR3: CASSSSDPPDTQYF
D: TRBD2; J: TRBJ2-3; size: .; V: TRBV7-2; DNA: TGTGCCAGCAGCTTGGTAGCGGGGGCTCTAAATACGCAGTATTTT; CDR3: CASSLVAGALNTQYF
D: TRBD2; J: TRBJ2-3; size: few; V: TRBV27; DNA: TGTGCCATAGGCGGGGGGGGAGTCGGCACAGATACGCAGTATTTT; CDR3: CAIGGGGVGTDTQYF
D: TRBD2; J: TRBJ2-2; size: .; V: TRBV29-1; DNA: TGCAGCGTCCAGCGGGAGGGGGGAGCCGGGGAGCTGTTTTTT; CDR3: CSVQREGGAGELFF
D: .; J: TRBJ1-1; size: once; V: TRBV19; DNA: TGTGCCAGTAGTATGGGGACACTTGGCGCGGCTTTCTTT; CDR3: CASSMGTLGAAFF
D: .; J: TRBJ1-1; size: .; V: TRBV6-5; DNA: TGTGCCAGCAGCCCGCGTTTAGCCCGTGAAGCTTTCTTT; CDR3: CASSPRLAREAFF
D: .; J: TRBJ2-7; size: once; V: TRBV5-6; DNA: TGTGCCAGCAGCCCGGGACTCCGCACCGACGAGCAGTACTTC; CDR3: CASSPGLRTDEQYF
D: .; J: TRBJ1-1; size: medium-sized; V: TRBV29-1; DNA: TGCAGCGTTGAACCCATGAGGGGGGGAATGAACACTGAAGCTTTCTTT; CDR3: CSVEPMRGGMNTEAFF
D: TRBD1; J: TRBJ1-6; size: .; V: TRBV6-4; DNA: TGTGCCAGCAGCCCGGGACAGGGCAATTCACCCCTCCACTTT; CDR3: CASSPGQGNSPLHF
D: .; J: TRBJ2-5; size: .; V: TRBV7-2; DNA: TGTGCCAGCAGCCCCCAGAGGGAGACCCAGTACTTC; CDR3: CASSPQRETQYF
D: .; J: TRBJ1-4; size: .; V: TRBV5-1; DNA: TGCGCCAGCAGCTTGTTCCACGTCAATGAAAAACTGTTTTTT; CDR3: CASSLFHVNEKLFF
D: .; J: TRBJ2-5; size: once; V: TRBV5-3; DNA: TGTGCCAGCAGCTATCGACAGGCAATCCAAGAGACCCAGTACTTC; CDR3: CASSYRQAIQETQYF
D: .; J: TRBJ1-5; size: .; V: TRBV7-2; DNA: TGTGCCAGCAGCTTAGCCGGTAGGGGGAAAGGGCAGCCCCAGCATTTT; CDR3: CASSLAGRGKGQPQHF
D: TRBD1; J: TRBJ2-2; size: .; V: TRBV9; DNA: TGTGCCAGCAGCGCACAGGGGGCAGTCACCGGGGAGCTGTTTTTT; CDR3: CASSAQGAVTGELFF
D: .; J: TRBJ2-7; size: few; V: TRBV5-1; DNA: TGCGCCAGCAGCTCAACTAGCAGTTCCGCCTACGAGCAGTACTTC; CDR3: CASSSTSSSAYEQYF
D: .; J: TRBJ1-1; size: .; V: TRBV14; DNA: TGTGCCAGCAGCCTAATGGCAGGGACTGAAGCTTTCTTT; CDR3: CASSLMAGTEAFF
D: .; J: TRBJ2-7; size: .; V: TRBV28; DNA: TGTGCCAGTTACGGGACCGGATGGTCGGAGCAGTACTTC; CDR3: CASYGTGWSEQYF
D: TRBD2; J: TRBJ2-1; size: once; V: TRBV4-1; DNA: TGCGCCAGCAGCGGGACTAGCGGCTACAATGAGCAGTTCTTC; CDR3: CASSGTSGYNEQFF
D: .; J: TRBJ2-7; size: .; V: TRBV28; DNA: TGTGCCAGCAGTTTGTACAGGCGAGGAGAGCAGTACTTC; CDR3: CASSLYRRGEQYF
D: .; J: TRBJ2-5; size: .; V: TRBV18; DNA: TGTGCCAGCTCACCGTACCAAGAGACCCAGTACTTC; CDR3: CASSPYQETQYF